This T cell receptor beta chain came from a study of memory CD4+ T cells and cytomegalovirus serostatus. This clone was detected only once. Per the germline V gene, CDR1 is SGDLS and CDR2 is YYNGEE. The J segment lost 0 bases and the V segment lost 0 bases, leaving 4 bases of the junction unmatched. This CDR3 is built from 17 residues. Repertoires were generated with immunoSEQ multiplex PCR, while TCRdb's copy carries only in-frame clones and drops some. The sample carries 25,000 to 30,000 clones, about 71% recorded once. The sort gate was single viable CD3+CD4+CD8-CD45RO+ cells for memory CD4+ T cells.

V gene TRBV9 combines with J gene TRBJ2-1; 9 bases line up with TRBD2. The source is an adult in good health and CMV-seronegative. Sequencing used memory CD4+ T cells from blood. CDR3 coding DNA: TGTGCCAGCAGCGTAGCGGCGGGAGGGACCTCCTACAATGAGCAGTTCTTC. Translated, it gives CASSVAAGGTSYNEQFF.